The present T cell receptor (beta chain) was sequenced within a study of vaccination effects on CD4 cells after COVID-19. Study context: As their vaccination, participants received two doses of either BNT162b2 or mRNA-1273. Two recovered convalescent patients were sampled 16 days and one week pre-vaccination.

The CDR3 has 17 residues. Germline assignment: CDR1 SGHRS and CDR2 YFSETQ. The ends lost 0 bases at V and 7 bases at J; junction bases unmatched: 12. Produced via immunoSEQ multiplex PCR; TCRdb's table is partial and in-frame only. The data show 20,000 to 25,000 clones, with approximately 73% seen just once and 35% to 40% held by the top ten. Study conclusions and caveats: Late in the post-vaccination period, infection-induced and vaccine-induced clones underwent marked clonal contraction.

As to this clone: The antigen is unknown.

Sequencing was preceded by expansion of antigen-specific CD4+ T cells with viral peptide pools in the ViraFEST assay. Isolation of CD4+ T cells took place after nine to ten days of culture. PCR confirmed that the person was infected with SARS-CoV-2 between March and December 2020. At days 3 and 7, half of the medium was exchanged for IL-2 medium. The source of this sequence is a human donor who had a prior SARS-CoV-2 infection. The rearrangement links TRBV5-1 to TRBJ2-1; the match to TRBD2 covers 8 bases. This sample comprised CD4+ T cells from PBMCs cultured with a peptide pool, obtained before COVID-19 vaccination. CDR3 amino acids: CASSLEPSGPPLNEQFF. CDR3 nucleotides: TGCGCCAGCAGCTTGGAGCCTAGCGGGCCCCCTTTGAATGAGCAGTTCTTC.